These 24 T cell receptor beta chains were all obtained from the same sample, sequenced in a study of blood T cells in healthy people across ages. Through a sample-barcoded 5' primer and a J-beta primer mix, a second PCR was run for about 7 to 12 cycles. MiXCR was run by TCRdb on the 5' RACE reads, yielding one entry per CDR3 protein. The sample holds under 1,000,000 distinct CDR3 sequences; around 50% are singletons and the top ten take about a sixth. Source material: blood. These receptors all stem from a man older than 75 in good health.

Only a few counts were recorded for this clonotype. The chain employs TRBV5-1 and TRBJ2-3; D might be TRBD1 (5 bases). The CDR3 sequence is 18 residues long. Germline V CDR1 and CDR2: SGHRS, YFSETQ. Trimming left V 4 bases short and J 0 bases short, with 21 bases between. CDR3 amino acids: CASSLQGGITSSTDTQYF. The CDR3 bases are TGCGCCAGCAGCCTCCAGGGCGGAATAACCTCTAGCACAGATACGCAGTATTTT.

This chain links TRBV5-1 with TRBJ2-3, with D tentatively TRBD2 (6 bases). V shed 5 bases and J shed 0 bases, with 10 bases lying between them. This CDR3 contains 14 residues. Germline CDR1 is SGHRS and CDR2 is YFSETQ. CDR3 residues: CASRAGPSTDTQYF. Written as DNA, the CDR3 is TGCGCCAGCAGGGCGGGACCTAGCACAGATACGCAGTATTTT.

The V and J genes are TRBV11-2 and TRBJ2-7; D call uncertain. Looked up from germline, CDR1 is SGHAT and CDR2 is FQNNGV. Trimming pared 0 bases from V and 4 bases from J, leaving 13 bases between. The CDR3 extends over 15 amino acids. CDR3 loop: CASSLDSDLSYEQYF. CDR3 in DNA: TGTGCCAGCAGCTTAGATTCGGACCTTTCATACGAGCAGTACTTC.

This clonotype came up many times. This chain uses TRBV29-1 with TRBJ2-1; 12 nucleotides agree with TRBD2. V dropped 7 bases and J dropped 15; count of bases not matched to a gene: 10. The CDR3 totals 12 residues. Per germline, CDR1 SQVTM and CDR2 ANQGSEA. CDR3 bases: TGCAGCGCAGGGACTAGCGGGTCCCTAGGGTTCTTC. Its translation is CSAGTSGSLGFF.

The CDR3 bases are TGTGCCAGCAGCCCTGCGAAGAGCGGGGCCAGACAAGAGACCCAGTACTTC. Translated, it gives CASSPAKSGARQETQYF. This sequence joins TRBV11-1 and TRBJ2-7, with 7 bases that match TRBD2. The DNA matches TRBJ2-5 better at its end, which makes the J call doubtful. This CDR3 has 17 residues. Germline-derived CDR1 and CDR2 are SGHAT and FQDESV (reference sequence).

V gene TRBV29-1 combines with J gene TRBJ2-1; possible D gene TRBD1, 6 bases. Matching the DNA end better, TRBJ2-7 makes the J call doubtful. The CDR3 runs 15 residues. Germline V CDR1 and CDR2: SQVTM, ANQGSEA. The CDR3 loop reads CSVEVYHRDHNEQYF. CDR3 bases: TGCAGCGTTGAAGTATACCACAGGGACCACAATGAGCAGTACTTC.

This rearrangement joins TRBV7-3 to TRBJ2-1, with 13 bases fitting TRBD2. V lost 2 bases to trimming and J lost 0 bases; unmatched junction nucleotides: 7. This CDR3 has 19 residues. Germline lookup yields CDR1 SGHTA and CDR2 FQGTGA. The CDR3 nucleotides are TGTGCCAGCAGCTTATCAGGGACTAGCGGGATTAGCTCCTACAATGAGCAGTTCTTC. This codes for CASSLSGTSGISSYNEQFF.

This clonotype was counted a few times. V usage is TRBV7-3 and J usage is TRBJ2-5; possibly TRBD1 or TRBD2 for D (6 bases each). CDR1 and CDR2 from the germline V gene are SGHTA and FQGTGA. CDR3 length equals 14 residues. Deletions cut 4 bases from V and 4 bases from J, with 13 bases between. CDR3: CASSSWTAGETQYF. The CDR3, as DNA: TGTGCCAGCAGCTCCTGGACAGCGGGAGAGACCCAGTACTTC.

For this clonotype: Just one base apart from a much larger clone, this may be a read error. This chain connects TRBV9 to TRBJ2-3; maybe TRBD2 (5 bases). There are 15 residues in the CDR3. Trimming shortened V by 4 bases and J by 5 bases, and 17 bases separated the two germline ends. CDR1 and CDR2 (germline): SGDLS, YYNGEE. This chain's CDR3 is CASSPSGHLGDTQYF. The CDR3 DNA sequence: TGTGCCAGCAGCCCGAGCGGTCATTTGGGAGATACGCAGTATTTT.

J is TRBJ2-5 and V is TRBV28; no definite D call. The germline CDR1 and CDR2 sequences are MDHEN and SYDVKM. The CDR3 sequence is 18 residues long. V gave up 4 bases and J gave up 2 bases, with 23 bases separating them. The CDR3 bases are TGTGCCAGCAGTTCCAGAAAAAGCCCACTAATCGCTCAAGAGACCCAGTACTTC. The encoded protein is CASSSRKSPLIAQETQYF.

This clonotype was observed once. The chain joins TRBV12-3 or TRBV12-4 to TRBJ1-1, with TRBD1 matching over 10 bases. This CDR3 is built from 15 residues. V lost 5 bases, J lost 8 bases, and 11 bases stayed unmatched. Here the CDR3 reads CASSRLAGTGAEAFF. CDR3 sequence (DNA): TGTGCCAGCAGTCGATTAGCCGGGACAGGGGCAGAAGCTTTCTTT.

This chain links TRBV6-5 with TRBJ2-1; 12 positions match TRBD2. Germline CDR1 is MNHEY and CDR2 is SVGAGI. The CDR3 covers 15 residues. V lost 5 bases, J lost 5 bases, and 4 bases stayed unmatched. The CDR3 is CASSRTSGEHNEQFF. DNA for the CDR3: TGTGCCAGCAGTCGGACTAGCGGGGAACACAATGAGCAGTTCTTC.

V is TRBV4-1 and J is TRBJ2-7, with 9 bases aligning to TRBD2. The DNA end is more similar to TRBJ2-4, so the J call may be wrong. Germline V gives CDR1 MGHRA, CDR2 YSYEKL. The CDR3 runs to 17 residues. The CDR3 reads CASSQEGAGGVQNIQYF. For the CDR3, the DNA is TGCGCCAGCAGCCAAGAAGGAGCGGGGGGAGTCCAAAACATTCAGTACTTC.

The V gene is TRBV29-1, the J gene TRBJ2-5, with unresolved D. The last part of the DNA fits TRBJ2-7 better; the J call may be wrong. This CDR3 region has 11 residues. Germline V gene data show CDR1 as SQVTM and CDR2 as ANQGSEA. The CDR3 reads CSAGIGPEQYF. The CDR3 DNA reads as TGCAGCGCTGGTATCGGGCCCGAGCAGTACTTC.

This clonotype occurred once. The V call is TRBV5-1, the J call TRBJ1-1; D is unresolved. Trimming shortened V by 0 bases and J by 4 bases, and 13 bases separated the two germline ends. Looked up from germline, CDR1 is SGHRS and CDR2 is YFSETQ. The CDR3 loop spans 15 amino acids. This chain's CDR3 is CASSLGPGEFTEAFF. The DNA for the CDR3 is TGCGCCAGCAGCTTGGGACCGGGCGAATTCACTGAAGCTTTCTTT.

Regarding this clonotype: This may come from a read error, since a much larger clone is one base off. The rearrangement joins TRBV10-3 to TRBJ2-1; D may be TRBD2 (6 bases). The assigned J gene may be wrong: the sequence end matches TRBJ2-7 better. The germline V gene encodes CDR1 ENHRY and CDR2 SYGVKD. This CDR3 contains 12 residues. The CDR3 sequence is CAISGTNNEQYF. Here the CDR3 DNA reads TGTGCCATCAGTGGGACTAACAATGAGCAGTACTTC.

Only one count was recorded for this clonotype. The chain joins TRBV7-2 to TRBJ2-7, with 11 bases that match TRBD2. The CDR3 has 15 residues. Looked up from germline, CDR1 is SGHTA and CDR2 is FQGNSA. J gave up 2 bases and V 3 bases, and 3 bases lay outside the gene matches. This CDR3 reads CASSFMTSGTYEQYF. Written as DNA, the CDR3 is TGTGCCAGCAGCTTTATGACTAGCGGGACCTACGAGCAGTACTTC.

This clonotype was seen more than once but under ten times. The J gene is TRBJ2-3, the V gene TRBV4-2; D is perhaps TRBD1 (8 bases). CDR1 and CDR2 from the germline V gene are LGHNA and YNFKEQ. Trimming cost V 8 bases and J 4 bases, with 16 bases left between them. This CDR3 is built from 14 residues. The CDR3 nucleotides read TGTGCCAGCGCCACAGGGGGGGCGGCAGATACGCAGTATTTT. Amino acid sequence: CASATGGAADTQYF.

Only a few counts were recorded for this clonotype. The CDR3 loop is CASSKGQESTDTQYF. DNA of the CDR3: TGTGCCAGCAGCAAAGGACAGGAGAGCACAGATACGCAGTATTTT. The V and J genes are TRBV7-6 and TRBJ2-3; 7 nucleotides agree with TRBD1. The CDR3 contains 15 residues. CDR1 and CDR2 (germline): SGHVS, FNYEAQ. Trimming at V came to 5 bases and at J to 0 bases, leaving 5 bases not matched to a gene.

The rearrangement joins TRBV4-3 to TRBJ1-5; no definite D call. Trimming removed 0 bases at V and 6 bases at J, with 12 bases between. This CDR3 has 15 amino acids. Germline loops: CDR1 LGHNA, CDR2 YSLEER. The chain's CDR3 is CASSQEFAVGQPQHF. The CDR3 DNA sequence: TGCGCCAGCAGCCAAGAATTTGCGGTGGGTCAGCCCCAGCATTTT.

This chain connects TRBV5-1 to TRBJ2-5; D may be TRBD1 (6 bases). The CDR3 is 15 amino acids. Trimming stripped 5 bases from V and 2 bases from J, with 16 bases between. CDR1 and CDR2 (germline): SGHRS, YFSETQ. This CDR3 reads CASSFLQDSQETQYF. DNA for the CDR3: TGCGCCAGCAGTTTTTTACAGGACAGTCAAGAGACCCAGTACTTC.

The rearrangement uses TRBV13 and TRBJ2-5, with TRBD2 identical over 8 bases. CDR3 length: 16 residues. The germline V gene has CDR1 PRHDT and CDR2 FYEKMQ (reference sequence). Trimming at V came to 0 bases and at J to 5 bases, leaving 8 bases not matched to a gene. Here the CDR3 DNA reads TGTGCCAGCAGCTTAGGACTAGCGGAAAAGCGGGAGACCCAGTACTTC. It translates to CASSLGLAEKRETQYF.

The CDR3 spells CASSIDPGAREQFF. DNA for the CDR3: TGTGCCAGTAGTATAGACCCAGGAGCGCGTGAGCAGTTCTTC. The chain is built from TRBV19 and TRBJ2-1; D uncertain. CDR1 is LNHDA, CDR2 SQIVND, per germline (reference sequence). CDR3 length: 14 amino acids. The V and J ends lost 0 bases and 9 bases respectively, with 12 bases between them.

The table lists this clonotype with a few counts. V and J are TRBV18 and TRBJ2-1; 8 nucleotides agree with TRBD1. V trimming: 3 bases; J trimming: 2 bases; junction bases outside the gene matches: 6. Germline-derived CDR1 and CDR2 are KGHSH and LQKENI. This CDR3 has 16 amino acids. CDR3 coding DNA: TGTGCCAGCTCACCTTACACAGGGGGAACCTACAATGAGCAGTTCTTC. This codes for CASSPYTGGTYNEQFF. The full variable domain, rest sourced from reference TRBV18 and TRBJ2-1, is NAGVMQNPRHLVRRRGQEARLRCSPMKGHSHVYWYRQLPEEGLKFMVYLQKENIIDESGMPKERFSAEFPKEGPSILRIQQVVRGDSAAYFCASSPYTGGTYNEQFFGPGTRLTVL.